The entry below describes one T cell receptor (beta chain). The specificity of this receptor is unknown. Base-call qualities are not available, and no considerably larger clone is one nucleotide away. The CDR3 regions of human TCRbeta chains were subjected to immunosequencing. As for the authors' bioinformatics: Repertoire TCRs were matched against a reference library of SARS-CoV-2-specific TCRs generated with the MIRA antigen-specificity platform. Breadth meant the fraction of unique TCRs that were SARS-CoV-2-associated, whereas depth meant the fraction of total T cells that were SARS-CoV-2-associated. Using the MIRA data, each spike-specific TCR was mapped to the spike region that the TCR reacts to and placed in a CD4 or CD8 class. Log10-transformed breadth and depth values were compared by one-way ANOVA with Sidak's multiple comparisons tests. In TCRdb, the immuneACCESS table is reduced to in-frame sequences with V and J assigned. These tables do not hold every clone; where another copy was compared, an unresolved V gene accounts for under half, and the others remain unexplained. D and trimming come from the DNA, and the V and J calls and clone size come from that table. The sample table lists 100,000 to 150,000 clones, about nine tenths of them with a count of one. The leading ten clones occupy about a fifth of the sample.

The sample is drawn from a study of T cell responses to AZD1222 COVID-19 vaccine (dated by TCRdb to the early 2020s). At the level of the whole study: Because spike-specific TCR depth and breadth did not differ between the two schedules, AZD1222 recipients who got a second dose at roughly 4 weeks were pooled with those who got a second dose at roughly 12 weeks. A total of around 240 trial participants underwent TCR sequencing, of whom under 220 had received two doses of AZD1222 and some 26 had received two doses of the MenACWY control vaccine. Trial participants were enrolled by age into subgroups of 18-55, 56-69 and 70-plus years, and around 150, 29 and 61 TCR-sequenced participants, respectively, were included in these subgroups. Broader findings and caveats from the paper: The whole spike protein was spanned by vaccine-associated CD4 TCRs, and dominant responses were seen in regions 160-218 and 743-854. Most participants were white British and females outnumbered males, and the authors suggested that clonal diversity may have been underestimated. In the small 56-69-year group, the increase in depth fell short of significance, most likely because of low power. Reportedly, close to half of the unique spike-specific TCRs recognized epitopes lying outside the regions that are mutated in the B.1.351 and B.1.1.7 variants. Conclusions about previously exposed vaccinees are limited, since just five or six AZD1222 recipients were seropositive for SARS-CoV-2 at baseline. No day 14 peak-response samples were available, so repertoires were characterized only after the peak T cell response. Spike-specific TCR breadth and depth rose significantly after two AZD1222 doses compared with day 0 and with MenACWY recipients.

V loses 7 bases, J loses 5 bases, and the germline ends lie 15 bases apart. From cysteine to phenylalanine, the CDR3 is 13 amino acids long. Just CDR3 DNA is preserved here, 39 bases in frame from base 1. CDR1 and CDR2 (SGHRS, YFSETQ) derive from the germline V gene. The time point label here, explained by the study, means: baseline before first vaccination. Vaccinee samples were obtained from the UK trials COV001 and COV002, which included a single-blind randomized controlled phase 2/3 trial of AZD1222 (ChAdOx1 nCoV-19) in healthy adults. Trial participant PBMC samples were collected at day 0 and day 28 after the second dose for TCRbeta chain sequencing.

The chain is assembled from TRBV5-1 and TRBJ1-1; the D region possibly corresponds to TRBD1 (6 bases align). This clonotype originated in an adult in good health. The sample here was peripheral blood, taken on day 0 of AZD1222 vaccination. The CDR3 corresponds to CASSRGALTEAFF. The bases are TGCGCCAGCTCTCGGGGGGCGTTGACTGAAGCTTTCTTT.